This TCR beta chain is drawn from a study of a mutant IDH1 vaccine in newly diagnosed glioma. Notes on this clone: What it binds is not known.

Looked up from germline, CDR1 is SGHRS and CDR2 is YFSETQ. V shed 0 bases and J shed 1 base, with 13 bases lying between them. This CDR3 contains 16 residues. Specified time point: week 23, last vaccination. Doses comprised 300 ug of mutant IDH1 20-mer peptide each, plus topical imiquimod. Here immunoSEQ multiplex PCR was the method, and the copy in TCRdb shows in-frame clones only, minus some. The sample includes 35,000 to 50,000 clones, 91% of them seen just once. The clonotype originates from a man aged 50-60 years with glioma. The chain carries TRBV5-1 and TRBJ1-1; D not certain. This sample comprised PBMCs, obtained from a glioma patient whose treatment included an IDH1 peptide vaccine. CDR3 nucleotide sequence: TGCGCCAGCAGCTTGGCCACGTCGGGTTGGAACACTGAAGCTTTCTTT. This gives the protein CASSLATSGWNTEAFF.